These 17 T cell receptor beta chains were all obtained from the same sample, sequenced in a study of blood T cells in healthy people across ages. A J-beta primer mix and a sample-barcoded 5' primer were used in a second PCR of roughly 6 to 12 cycles. TCRdb re-called the 5' RACE reads through MiXCR, storing one row per CDR3 protein. The sample lists 920,000 or so distinct CDR3 sequences, roughly 45% occurring once. Sequencing was done on a sample of blood. The receptor set was obtained from a woman in her fifties or sixties in good health.

A word on this clonotype: The junction shows a germline mismatch at one end, possibly a read error. J is TRBJ2-7 and V is TRBV27; 8 bases map to TRBD1. Germline V gene lookup returns CDR1 MNHEY and CDR2 SMNVEV (reference sequence). The CDR3 runs 14 residues. CDR3 DNA: TGTGCCGGCAGTGTCGCACAGGGGGCCTACGAGCAGTACTTC. It translates to CAGSVAQGAYEQYF.

This rearrangement joins TRBV7-9 to TRBJ2-1; 8 bases are shared with TRBD1. The CDR3 contains 17 residues. The trim removed 2 bases at V and 7 bases at J, leaving 13 bases unmatched. In germline, CDR1 is SEHNR, CDR2 FQNEAQ (reference sequence). This chain's CDR3 is CASSLTGTGESGNEQFF. CDR3 coding DNA: TGTGCCAGCAGCTTAACTGGGACAGGCGAGTCGGGGAATGAGCAGTTCTTC.

This clonotype was found a few times. The chain is built from TRBV20-1 and TRBJ1-6, with 8 bases fitting TRBD1. V shed 0 bases, J shed 14 bases, and the junction held 9 bases outside the gene matches. The CDR3 is 14 residues long. The V gene's germline CDR1 is DFQATT and CDR2 SNEGSKA (reference sequence). In nucleotides, the CDR3 is TGCAGTGCTAGAGATCACCAAACAGGGGGGTCCCTCCACTTT. Protein sequence: CSARDHQTGGSLHF.

The rearrangement uses TRBV7-9 and TRBJ2-3; 10 nucleotides agree with TRBD2. The CDR3 runs to 16 residues. Germline lookup yields CDR1 SEHNR and CDR2 FQNEAQ (reference sequence). V dropped 0 bases and J dropped 4; count of bases not matched to a gene: 4. The chain's CDR3 is CASSLASGRAADTQYF. In DNA form, the CDR3 reads TGTGCCAGCAGCTTAGCGAGCGGGAGGGCCGCAGATACGCAGTATTTT.

This clonotype was detected only a few times. V gene TRBV28 combines with J gene TRBJ2-7; D is unclear. The CDR3 is 11 amino acids. Germline values: CDR1 MDHEN, CDR2 SYDVKM. The V and J ends lost 7 bases and 3 bases respectively, with 7 bases between them. For the CDR3, the DNA is TGTGCCAGCACATCAAACTACGAGCAGTACTTC. Amino acids: CASTSNYEQYF. Filled out from reference TRBV28 and TRBJ2-7, the complete variable domain reads DVKVTQSSRYLVKRTGEKVFLECVQDMDHENMFWYRQDPGLGLRLIYFSYDVKMKEKGDIPEGYSVSREKKERFSLILESASTNQTSMYLCASTSNYEQYFGPGTRLTVT.

The chain combines TRBV24-1 with TRBJ2-7, with 9 bases lining up with TRBD1. Germline V gene sequence: CDR1 KGHDR, CDR2 SFDVKD. Trimming removed 0 bases from V and 7 bases from J; junction bases left unmatched: 3. This CDR3 is 14 amino acids long. The DNA for the CDR3 is TGTGCCACCAGTGATTTGGAGACAGGGGGTGAGCAGTACTTC. Its translation: CATSDLETGGEQYF.

The genes are TRBV11-2 and TRBJ2-2, with D possibly being TRBD2 (6 bases). V dropped 7 bases and J dropped 4 bases, with 16 bases sitting between them. Germline V gives CDR1 SGHAT, CDR2 FQNNGV. The CDR3 runs to 15 residues. The CDR3 protein is CASTLGGVSTGELFF. CDR3 in DNA: TGTGCCAGCACATTGGGCGGGGTTTCCACCGGGGAGCTGTTTTTT.

This clonotype was counted a few times. V and J are TRBV9 and TRBJ2-5, with TRBD2 matching over 8 bases. The CDR3 has 14 amino acids. Germline-derived CDR1 and CDR2 are SGDLS and YYNGEE. Trimming took 5 bases from V and 1 from J; bases not matched to a gene: 4. This chain's CDR3 is CASSETSAQETQYF. For the CDR3, the DNA is TGTGCCAGCAGTGAGACTAGCGCCCAAGAGACCCAGTACTTC.

DNA for the CDR3: TGTGCCATCAGAGACAGCAACACTGAAGCTTTCTTT. This translates into CAIRDSNTEAFF. The rearrangement links TRBV10-3 to TRBJ1-1; D possibly corresponds to TRBD1 (5 bases). CDR3 length: 12 residues. The V and J ends lost 6 bases and 2 bases respectively, with 7 bases between them. Germline CDR1 and CDR2: ENHRY and SYGVKD.

The rearrangement uses TRBV27 and TRBJ1-5; D call uncertain. The CDR3 has 14 amino acids. The V end was cut by 7 bases, the J end by 4 bases, with 14 bases between. Germline V gene data show CDR1 as MNHEY and CDR2 as SMNVEV (reference sequence). This CDR3 is CASKETRGNQPQHF. DNA of the CDR3: TGTGCCAGCAAGGAAACACGGGGAAATCAGCCCCAGCATTTT.

This chain joins TRBV7-9 and TRBJ2-1, with D hard to call. V shed 5 bases and J shed 4 bases, with 12 bases lying between them. The CDR3 length is 14 residues. Germline V lookup: CDR1 SEHNR, CDR2 FQNEAQ (reference sequence). The CDR3 sequence: CASSTVLGYNEQFF. The CDR3 DNA reads as TGTGCCAGCAGCACCGTTCTTGGATACAATGAGCAGTTCTTC.

CDR3 residues: CASSPLIPRDGPWVASYEQYF. For the CDR3, the DNA is TGTGCCAGCAGCCCCCTGATTCCCCGGGACGGACCATGGGTGGCTTCCTACGAGCAGTACTTC. The genes are TRBV7-6 and TRBJ2-7, with D perhaps assigned TRBD1 or TRBD2 (5 bases each). Deletions cut 5 bases from V and 1 base from J, with 33 bases between. This CDR3 comprises 21 residues. Germline CDR1 reads SGHVS; CDR2 reads FNYEAQ.

The chain employs TRBV5-1 and TRBJ2-1, with 7 bases fitting TRBD2. This CDR3 is 15 amino acids long. From germline, CDR1 is SGHRS and CDR2 YFSETQ. After removal of 8 bases from V and 6 bases from J, the junction contained 14 bases not matched to a gene. The CDR3 loop is CASRDYPAEINEQFF. The CDR3 nucleotides read TGCGCCAGTAGGGACTATCCTGCCGAGATCAATGAGCAGTTCTTC.

The V call is TRBV11-2, the J call TRBJ2-1, with 8 nucleotides matching TRBD1. J lost 4 bases, V lost 6 bases, and 8 bases had no gene match. This CDR3 is built from 15 residues. Germline V lookup: CDR1 SGHAT, CDR2 FQNNGV. Here the CDR3 reads CASRPGQGQYNEQFF. Here the CDR3 DNA reads TGTGCCAGCAGACCTGGACAGGGACAATACAATGAGCAGTTCTTC.

The chain couples TRBV29-1 to TRBJ1-2; 10 bases fit TRBD1. Germline V gene sequence: CDR1 SQVTM, CDR2 ANQGSEA. The J segment lost 3 bases and the V segment lost 2 bases, leaving 3 bases of the junction unmatched. This CDR3 is built from 14 residues. The CDR3: CSVERQGADYGYTF. The CDR3 DNA sequence: TGCAGCGTTGAACGACAGGGGGCTGACTATGGCTACACCTTC.

This clonotype was seen only a few times. The genes are TRBV12-3 or TRBV12-4 and TRBJ2-5, with D tentatively TRBD1 or TRBD2 (6 bases each). Trimming took off 4 bases at V and 4 bases at J, with 22 bases between the two ends. The CDR3 consists of 17 residues. The CDR3 loop is CASSSVGRGETGETQYF. In nucleotides, the CDR3 is TGTGCCAGCAGTTCAGTTGGTAGGGGGGAGACAGGAGAGACCCAGTACTTC.

This clonotype was detected only a few times. The chain uses TRBV20-1 and TRBJ2-1; D uncertain. The CDR3 runs to 13 residues. CDR1 is DFQATT, CDR2 SNEGSKA, per germline (reference sequence). V lost 6 bases, J lost 5 bases, and 14 bases lay in between. The CDR3 bases are TGCAGTGCAAAAGGGTGGAATCACAATGAGCAGTTCTTC. Encoded protein: CSAKGWNHNEQFF.